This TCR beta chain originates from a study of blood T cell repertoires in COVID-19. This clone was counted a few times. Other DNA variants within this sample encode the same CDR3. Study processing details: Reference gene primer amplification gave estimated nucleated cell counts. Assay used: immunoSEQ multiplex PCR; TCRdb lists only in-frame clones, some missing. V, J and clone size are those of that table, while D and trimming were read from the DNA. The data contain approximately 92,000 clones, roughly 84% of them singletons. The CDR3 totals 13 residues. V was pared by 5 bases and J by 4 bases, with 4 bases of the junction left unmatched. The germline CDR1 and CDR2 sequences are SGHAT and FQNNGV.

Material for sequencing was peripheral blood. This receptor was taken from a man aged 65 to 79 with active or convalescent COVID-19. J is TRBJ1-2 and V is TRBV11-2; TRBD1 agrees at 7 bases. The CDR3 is CASSPGQSYGYTF. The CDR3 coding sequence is TGTGCCAGCAGCCCGGGACAGAGCTATGGCTACACCTTC. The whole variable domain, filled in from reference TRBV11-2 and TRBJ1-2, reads EAGVAQSPRYKIIEKRQSVAFWCNPISGHATLYWYQQILGQGPKLLIQFQNNGVVDDSQLPKDRFSAERLKGVDSTLKIQPAKLEDSAVYLCASSPGQSYGYTFGSGTRLTVV.